The entry below describes one TCR beta chain. There is no known antigen for this receptor. Germline is not matched at one junction end, which may reflect a read error. The library was generated by multiplex PCR. The data were produced on an Illumina HiSeq 2500. TCRbeta libraries were constructed through three rounds of nested PCR with primers (Table S4) according to protocols adapted from ARM-PCR. PCR products of 200-500 bp were gel-excised and purified with the QIAquick gel extraction kit before sequencing. The study's processing was this. Trimmomatic was used to clean the reads, FLASH was used to merge the reads into complete CDR3 sequences, and MiTCR was used to assign the reads to V(D)J germline segments. Clonal diversity was calculated as the inverse Simpson's index using VDJtools. In-frame sequences lacking a premature stop codon were counted as productive reads. The public reads were run again by TCRdb, first through fastp at Q25 and then through MiXCR, and only productive beta chains were kept. Rows are combined by CDR3 protein, so each entry shows the most common genes and DNA. TCRdb assigned the V and J calls; the authors' analysis was not used. This sample gives some 90,000 distinct CDR3 sequences in total; about 66% of them show up just once. The leading ten clones occupy roughly 15% of the sample.

This record comes from a study of tumor and adjacent non-tumor tissue in lung cancer (dated by TCRdb to 2016 to 2019). Turning to the overall study: Patients with adenocarcinoma (around eleven), squamous cell carcinoma (2) and small cell lung cancer (1) were included in the cohort. The study compared bulk TCRbeta repertoires between lung tumor tissue and matched distant non-tumor lung tissue from around 16 lung cancer patients. A total of some 130,000,000 productive TCRbeta reads were generated by sequencing, corresponding to an average of about 4 million reads per sample. Ages among the roughly 15 patients ranged from roughly 30 to 85 years, there were approximately ten men and 5 women, and disease was at TNM stage I to III. TCRbeta CDR3 sequencing was performed on more than 25 paired specimens, with one tumor sample and one normal lung sample collected per patient.

The CDR3 runs 16 amino acids, cysteine and phenylalanine included. The CDR3 DNA has 48 bases and is translated from base 1. Reading the germline V gene gives CDR1 SQVTM and CDR2 ANQGSEA. What the authors observed across the whole study: Tumor tissue showed significantly higher TCR diversity (inverse Simpson) than normal lung tissue, at about 400 vs 150 (P = 0.0075, Mann-Whitney U test). The sequencing platform is not named in the methods, and unique molecular identifiers are not mentioned. Younger patients had significantly higher TCR diversity, and higher tumor TCR diversity was associated with shorter overall and disease-free survival. Peripheral blood was not sequenced, so blood TCRbeta repertoires in these lung cancer patients were not examined. The cohort had only about 16 patients, and the authors noted that larger samples and more detailed clinical data are needed. A significantly larger cumulative share of the repertoire was made up by the top 100 clones in normal lung than in tumor tissue.

RNA was extracted from bulk unsorted tissue and checked for quality with a NanoDrop ND-1000 and an Agilent 2100. All donors had newly diagnosed lung cancer, had not received prior chemotherapy, and were admitted for thoracic surgery in China between August and November 2014. Patients with previous radiotherapy or chemotherapy, or with another concurrent cancer, were excluded from the study. Pieces of surgical tissue measuring about 1-2.3 cm3 were kept in RNAlater solution and held at -80 degrees C until needed. The TCR was taken from an older man with non-small cell lung cancer. The rearrangement joined TRBV29-1 to TRBJ2-1, with TRBD2 identical over 10 junction bases. Sample: lung tumor tissue. The encoded CDR3 is CSVTGLAARTYNEEFF. The bases are TGCAGCGTCACCGGACTAGCGGCACGAACCTACAATGAGGAGTTCTTC.